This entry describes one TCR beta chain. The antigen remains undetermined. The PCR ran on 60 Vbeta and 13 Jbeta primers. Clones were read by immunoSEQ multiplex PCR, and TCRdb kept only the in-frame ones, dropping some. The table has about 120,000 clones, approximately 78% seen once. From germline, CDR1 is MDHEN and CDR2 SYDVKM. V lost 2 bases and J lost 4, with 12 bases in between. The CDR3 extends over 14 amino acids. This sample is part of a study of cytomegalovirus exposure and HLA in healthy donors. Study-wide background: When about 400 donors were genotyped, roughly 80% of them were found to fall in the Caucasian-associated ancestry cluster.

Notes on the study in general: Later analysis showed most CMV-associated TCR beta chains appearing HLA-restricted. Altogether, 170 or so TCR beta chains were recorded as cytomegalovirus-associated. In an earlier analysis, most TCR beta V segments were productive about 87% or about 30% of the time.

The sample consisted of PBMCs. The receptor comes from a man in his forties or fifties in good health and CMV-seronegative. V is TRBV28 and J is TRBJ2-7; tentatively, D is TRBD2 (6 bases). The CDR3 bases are TGTGCCAGCAGTTTAGACGGGGGAAGGTACGAGCAGTACTTC. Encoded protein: CASSLDGGRYEQYF. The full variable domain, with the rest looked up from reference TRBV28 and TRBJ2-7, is DVKVTQSSRYLVKRTGEKVFLECVQDMDHENMFWYRQDPGLGLRLIYFSYDVKMKEKGDIPEGYSVSREKKERFSLILESASTNQTSMYLCASSLDGGRYEQYFGPGTRLTVT.